Below, 19 T cell receptor beta chains from the same sample are listed, as sequenced in a study of blood T cell repertoires in COVID-19. Repertoires were generated with immunoSEQ multiplex PCR, while TCRdb's copy carries only in-frame clones and drops some. The sample contains roughly 200,000 clones, 70% to 80% of which appear only once. Material: peripheral blood. All receptors derive from a woman in her thirties or forties with COVID-19, enrolled during active disease.

The chain recombines TRBV5-1 with TRBJ2-3; the match to TRBD1 covers 10 bases. Germline CDR1 is SGHRS and CDR2 is YFSETQ. The CDR3 extends over 15 amino acids. Germline trimming cut 4 bases from V and 5 bases from J; bases unmatched to any gene: 7. Here the CDR3 reads CASSPDRGQGDTQYF. CDR3 nucleotides: TGCGCCAGCAGCCCTGACAGGGGGCAGGGAGATACGCAGTATTTT. The full variable domain, its missing parts supplied by reference TRBV5-1 and TRBJ2-3, is KAGVTQTPRYLIKTRGQQVTLSCSPISGHRSVSWYQQTPGQGLQFLFEYFSETQRNKGNFPGRFSGRQFSNSRSEMNVSTLELGDSALYLCASSPDRGQGDTQYFGPGTRLTVL.

The chain has TRBV9 and TRBJ1-1; maybe TRBD1 (6 bases). Germline lookup yields CDR1 SGDLS and CDR2 YYNGEE. Trimming removed 0 bases from V and 5 bases from J, with 14 bases in between. The CDR3 is 15 residues long. CDR3 sequence reads: CASSVGGRARTEAFF. CDR3 sequence (DNA): TGTGCCAGCAGCGTAGGGGGGCGGGCGCGGACTGAAGCTTTCTTT.

The V and J genes are TRBV10-3 and TRBJ2-3; D perhaps matches TRBD2 (6 bases). The CDR3 covers 14 residues. In germline, CDR1 is ENHRY, CDR2 SYGVKD. Between the trimmed V and J ends, which lost 6 bases and 3 bases, there was a span of 13 bases. The CDR3 DNA reads TGTGCCATCAGCCTGGGAGGAGGTACAGATACGCAGTATTTT. Its protein product is CAISLGGGTDTQYF.

The rearrangement uses TRBV27 and TRBJ1-5; D possibly corresponds to TRBD1 (5 bases). Between the trimmed V and J ends, which lost 2 bases and 2 bases, there was a span of 13 bases. This CDR3 is 16 amino acids long. Germline lookup yields CDR1 MNHEY and CDR2 SMNVEV (reference sequence). DNA of the CDR3: TGTGCCAGCAGTTTAAACAGCAGGGTCGGCAATCAGCCCCAGCATTTT. Its translation: CASSLNSRVGNQPQHF.

The CDR3 region is CASSLSGGLNEQFF. CDR3 nucleotide sequence: TGTGCCAGCAGCCTTAGCGGGGGGCTGAATGAGCAGTTCTTC. This sequence joins TRBV3-1 (or the pseudogene TRBV3-2) and TRBJ2-1; TRBD2 matches at 10 bases. The CDR3 runs to 14 residues. The V segment lost 4 bases and the J segment 7 bases; nucleotides outside the gene matches: 4. In germline, CDR1 is LGHDT, CDR2 YNNKEL (reference sequence).

This sequence joins TRBV18 and TRBJ2-7, with D uncertain. This CDR3 spans 13 amino acids. The germline V gene encodes CDR1 KGHSH and CDR2 LQKENI. The ends were cut back, 6 bases at V and 3 bases at J, with 12 bases in the middle. The CDR3: CASSPLRSYEQYF. CDR3 nucleotide sequence: TGTGCCAGCTCCCCCCTGAGGAGCTACGAGCAGTACTTC.

This clone is a singleton in its sample. In the same sample, other DNA sequences code for this CDR3. This rearrangement joins TRBV18 to TRBJ1-5; 8 bases map to TRBD1. This CDR3 comprises 15 residues. V was clipped by 0 bases and J by 6 bases; unmatched bases: 4. Germline values: CDR1 KGHSH, CDR2 LQKENI. In nucleotides, the CDR3 is TGTGCCAGCTCACCACCTGGACAGGGTGGTCAGCCCCAGCATTTT. This gives the protein CASSPPGQGGQPQHF.

The chain carries TRBV30 and TRBJ1-5; unclear D gene. The CDR3 is made up of 14 amino acids. CDR1 is GTSNPN, CDR2 SVGIG, per germline (reference sequence). Trimming removed 5 bases from V and 6 bases from J, with 17 bases in between. CDR3 amino acids: CAWALGEESQPQHF. The CDR3 DNA sequence: TGTGCCTGGGCCCTCGGGGAGGAGAGTCAGCCCCAGCATTTT.

V and J are TRBV6-5 and TRBJ2-5, with D maybe TRBD1 (6 bases). The V gene lost 5 bases and the J gene lost 5 bases, with 12 bases spanning the gap. The CDR3 sequence is 13 residues long. Germline lookup yields CDR1 MNHEY and CDR2 SVGAGI. The CDR3 nucleotides read TGTGCCAGCAGTCAGGGGCTTGGGGAGACCCAGTACTTC. Protein sequence: CASSQGLGETQYF.

The V and J genes are TRBV5-5 and TRBJ2-4; 9 nucleotides match TRBD2. V lost 3 bases, J lost 1 base, and 17 bases stayed unmatched. Germline V lookup: CDR1 SGHKS, CDR2 YYEKEE (reference sequence). The CDR3 sequence is 20 residues long. The CDR3 loop is CASSWGQSSGRPGAKNIQYF. The CDR3 bases are TGTGCCAGCAGCTGGGGCCAGAGTAGCGGGAGACCCGGGGCCAAAAACATTCAGTACTTC.

The gene calls are TRBV9 and TRBJ2-2; TRBD1 might be the D (5 bases). V was cut by 4 bases and J by 3 bases, with 7 bases left in between. From germline, CDR1 is SGDLS and CDR2 YYNGEE. This CDR3 is 13 amino acids long. This chain's CDR3 is CASSKQDTGELFF. Here the CDR3 DNA reads TGTGCCAGCAGCAAACAGGACACCGGGGAGCTGTTTTTT.

This clone has a count of ten or more. The chain has TRBV6-5 and TRBJ1-5; 8 positions match TRBD1. The CDR3 length is 15 residues. J gave up 2 bases and V 6 bases, and 6 bases lay outside the gene matches. Germline V CDR1 and CDR2: MNHEY, SVGAGI. The CDR3, as DNA: TGTGCCAGCAGCTCAGGGGGCGCAGGCAATCAGCCCCAGCATTTT. Protein sequence: CASSSGGAGNQPQHF.

The V gene is TRBV29-1, the J gene TRBJ1-2; 11 bases agree with TRBD1. CDR3 size: 13 residues. Per the germline V gene, CDR1 is SQVTM and CDR2 is ANQGSEA. Trimming cost V 1 base and J 7 bases; bases outside gene matches: 2. This CDR3 is CSVEGTGGSGYTF. As DNA, the CDR3 is TGCAGCGTTGAAGGGACAGGGGGCAGTGGCTACACCTTC.

This clone is a singleton in its sample. The genes are TRBV2 and TRBJ1-5; D gene uncertain. This CDR3 is built from 13 residues. The germline V and J ends were trimmed by 4 bases and 1 base, with 5 bases remaining between them. In germline, CDR1 is SNHLY, CDR2 FYNNEI. CDR3 in DNA: TGTGCCAGCAGTGGGCAAAGCAATCAGCCCCAGCATTTT. Encoded protein: CASSGQSNQPQHF.

The rearrangement joins TRBV7-8 to TRBJ1-4, with 12 bases identical to TRBD1. There are 16 residues in the CDR3. After removal of 4 bases from V and 9 bases from J, the junction contained 9 bases not matched to a gene. In germline, CDR1 is SGHVS, CDR2 FQNEAQ. Here the CDR3 DNA reads TGTGCCAGCAGCTCAAATGCGGGGGACAGGGGGCAAAAACTGTTTTTT. It encodes CASSSNAGDRGQKLFF.

V gene TRBV10-3 combines with J gene TRBJ1-2; D possibly corresponds to TRBD1 (6 bases). Germline lookup yields CDR1 ENHRY and CDR2 SYGVKD. CDR3 length: 15 amino acids. The V end was cut by 4 bases, the J end by 2 bases, with 14 bases between. CDR3 nucleotide sequence: TGTGCCATCAGTGGGGGGACACAACAAAACTATGGCTACACCTTC. Amino acids: CAISGGTQQNYGYTF.

This clone appeared a few times. Other DNA sequences of this sample code for an identical CDR3. The gene calls are TRBV5-4 and TRBJ2-3; 9 bases are shared with TRBD1. The length of the CDR3 is 14 residues. CDR1 SGHNT and CDR2 YYREEE come from the germline V gene (reference sequence). Trimming at V came to 4 bases and at J to 3 bases, leaving 3 bases not matched to a gene. The CDR3 DNA follows: TGTGCCAGCAGCCCGGGACAGGGAACAGATACGCAGTATTTT. Translated, it gives CASSPGQGTDTQYF. The variable domain in full, with the rest retrieved from reference TRBV5-4 and TRBJ2-3, is ETGVTQSPTHLIKTRGQQVTLRCSSQSGHNTVSWYQQALGQGPQFIFQYYREEENGRGNFPPRFSGLQFPNYSSELNVNALELDDSALYLCASSPGQGTDTQYFGPGTRLTVL.

The V call is TRBV6-5, the J call TRBJ2-7; TRBD2 matches 11 bases. After removal of 4 bases from V and 1 base from J, the junction contained 3 bases not matched to a gene. Germline CDR1 and CDR2: MNHEY and SVGAGI. The CDR3 covers 15 residues. The CDR3 nucleotides are TGTGCCAGCAGTTTGGGACTAGCGGAGTCCTACGAGCAGTACTTC. This codes for CASSLGLAESYEQYF.

This clone was detected only once. This chain connects TRBV10-3 to TRBJ2-7, with D possibly being TRBD1 (5 bases). V shed 11 bases and J shed 0 bases, with 8 bases lying between them. This CDR3 comprises 11 residues. In germline, CDR1 is ENHRY, CDR2 SYGVKD. The CDR3 DNA follows: TGTGCCGTCCAGGGCTCCTACGAGCAGTACTTC. It encodes CAVQGSYEQYF.